This T cell receptor beta chain is from a study of T cell changes during pregnancy in multiple sclerosis. CDR3 length: 16 amino acids. Trimming cost V 4 bases and J 8 bases; bases outside gene matches: 16. In germline, CDR1 is LNHNV, CDR2 YYDKDF (reference sequence). Data came from immunoSEQ multiplex PCR; TCRdb stores just in-frame clones and leaves some out. The sample shows under 50,000 clones, around 90% of them seen only once. This receptor was identified in a female donor with multiple sclerosis, enrolled in a pregnancy study. This sample comprised CD8+ T cells from peripheral blood mononuclear cells, obtained in the third trimester of pregnancy. This chain uses TRBV15 with TRBJ1-1, with 7 bases matching TRBD1. The CDR3 is CATSNQQGTAVREAFF. CDR3 nucleotides: TGTGCCACCAGCAACCAACAGGGGACGGCTGTGCGAGAAGCTTTCTTT.